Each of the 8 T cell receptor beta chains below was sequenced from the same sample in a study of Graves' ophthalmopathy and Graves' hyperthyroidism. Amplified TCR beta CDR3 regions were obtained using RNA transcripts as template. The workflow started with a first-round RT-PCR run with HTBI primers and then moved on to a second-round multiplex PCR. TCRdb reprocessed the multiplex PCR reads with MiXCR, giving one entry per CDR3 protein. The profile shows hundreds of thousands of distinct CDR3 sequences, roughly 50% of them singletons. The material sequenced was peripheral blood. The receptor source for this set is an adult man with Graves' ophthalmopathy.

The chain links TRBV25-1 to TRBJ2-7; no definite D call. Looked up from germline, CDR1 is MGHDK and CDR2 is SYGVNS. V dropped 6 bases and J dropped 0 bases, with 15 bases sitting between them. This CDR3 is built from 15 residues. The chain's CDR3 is CASSERASHSYEQYF. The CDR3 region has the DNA TGTGCCAGCAGCGAGAGAGCCTCCCACTCCTACGAGCAGTACTTC.

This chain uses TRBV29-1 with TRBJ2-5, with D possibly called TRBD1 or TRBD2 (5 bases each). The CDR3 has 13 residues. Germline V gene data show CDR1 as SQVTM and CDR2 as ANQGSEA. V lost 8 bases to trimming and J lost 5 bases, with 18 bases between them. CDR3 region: CSLGPSSSETQYF. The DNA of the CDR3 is TGCAGCTTGGGACCATCAAGCTCTGAGACCCAGTACTTC.

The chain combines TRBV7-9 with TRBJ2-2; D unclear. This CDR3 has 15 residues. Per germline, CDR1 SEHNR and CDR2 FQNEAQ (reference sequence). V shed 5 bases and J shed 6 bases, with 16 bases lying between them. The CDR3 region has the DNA TGTGCCAGCAGCCAAGTGGACCCTCGGCCCGGGGAGCTGTTTTTT. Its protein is CASSQVDPRPGELFF.

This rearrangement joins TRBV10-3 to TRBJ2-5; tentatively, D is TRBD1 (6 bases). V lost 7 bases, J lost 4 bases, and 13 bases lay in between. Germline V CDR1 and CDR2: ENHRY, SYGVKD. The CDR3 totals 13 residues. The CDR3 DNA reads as TGTGCCATCACCTCGGACAGCTCAGAGACCCAGTACTTC. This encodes CAITSDSSETQYF.

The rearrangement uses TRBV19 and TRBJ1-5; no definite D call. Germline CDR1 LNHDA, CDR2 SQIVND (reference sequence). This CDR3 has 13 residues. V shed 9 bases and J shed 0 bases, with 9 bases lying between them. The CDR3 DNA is TGTGCCAGCCTAAAGTATAGCAATCAGCCCCAGCATTTT. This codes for CASLKYSNQPQHF. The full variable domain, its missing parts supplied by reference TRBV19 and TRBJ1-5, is DGGITQSPKYLFRKEGQNVTLSCEQNLNHDAMYWYRQDPGQGLRLIYYSQIVNDFQKGDIAEGYSVSREKKESFPLTVTSAQKNPTAFYLCASLKYSNQPQHFGDGTRLSIL.

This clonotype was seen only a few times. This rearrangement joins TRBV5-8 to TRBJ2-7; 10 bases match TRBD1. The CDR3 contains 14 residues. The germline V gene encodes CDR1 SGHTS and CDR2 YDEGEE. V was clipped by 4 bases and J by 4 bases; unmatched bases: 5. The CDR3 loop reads CASSPTGGGYEQYF. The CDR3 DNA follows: TGTGCCAGCAGCCCGACAGGGGGCGGGTACGAGCAGTACTTC.

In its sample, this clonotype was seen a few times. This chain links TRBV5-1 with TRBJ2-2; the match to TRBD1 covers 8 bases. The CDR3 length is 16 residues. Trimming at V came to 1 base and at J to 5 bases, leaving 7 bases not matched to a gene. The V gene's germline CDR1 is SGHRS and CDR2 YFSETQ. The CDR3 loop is CASSLRPGGLTGELFF. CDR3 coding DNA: TGCGCCAGCAGCTTGAGGCCAGGGGGCTTAACCGGGGAGCTGTTTTTT.

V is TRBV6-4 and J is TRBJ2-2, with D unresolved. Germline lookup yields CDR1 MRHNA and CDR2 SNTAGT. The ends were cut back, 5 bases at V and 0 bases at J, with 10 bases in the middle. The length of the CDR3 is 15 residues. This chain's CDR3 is CASSSTEPNTGELFF. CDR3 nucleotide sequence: TGTGCCAGCAGTTCGACCGAGCCGAACACCGGGGAGCTGTTTTTT.